This TCR beta chain was recovered during a study of cytomegalovirus exposure and HLA in healthy donors. V was clipped by 3 bases and J by 9 bases, with 12 bases between them. Per germline, CDR1 LNHDA and CDR2 SQIVND (reference sequence). This CDR3 region has 13 residues. Both 60 Vbeta primers and 13 Jbeta primers went into the PCR. The protocol was immunoSEQ multiplex PCR, while the TCRdb copy is restricted to in-frame clones and leaves out a portion. The repertoire holds 40,000 to 45,000 clones, with roughly 51% as singletons. This chain links TRBV19 with TRBJ2-1; D unclear. The sequencing sample was made of PBMCs. The sequence derives from a man aged 55-75 years in good health and CMV-seronegative. CDR3: CASSISSGGEQFF. In DNA, the CDR3 is TGTGCCAGTAGTATTAGCTCCGGCGGTGAGCAGTTCTTC.